The 28 T cell receptor beta chains given below trace back to one sample, sequenced in a study of vaccination effects on CD4 cells after COVID-19. Ahead of sequencing, the ViraFEST assay grew antigen-specific CD4+ T cells using viral peptide pools. Culture proceeded for more than 8 days, and CD4+ T cells were then isolated. Every participant took two doses of the BNT162b2 or mRNA-1273 vaccine. For these receptors, no antigen is known. Libraries were prepared by immunoSEQ multiplex PCR; TCRdb keeps only in-frame clonotypes and omits some of them. Of around 81,000 clones listed, 77% are singletons. Source: CD4+ T cells from PBMCs cultured with HCoV-OC43 spike peptides, taken after COVID-19 vaccination. As to subset: HCoV-OC43 spike overlapping peptide pool stimulation. Receptors were obtained from a human donor who received a COVID-19 vaccine.

The rearrangement joins TRBV7-6 to TRBJ2-3, with 11 positions matching TRBD1. CDR3 length equals 12 residues. Germline CDR1 SGHVS, CDR2 FNYEAQ. V lost 1 base to trimming and J lost 14 bases; unmatched junction nucleotides: 2. For the CDR3, the DNA is TGTGCCAGCAGCTTAGGGACAGGGGGCCTGTATTTT. The encoded protein is CASSLGTGGLYF.

V and J are TRBV12-3 or TRBV12-4 and TRBJ2-3; D ambiguous. The ends were cut back, 6 bases at V and 0 bases at J, with 4 bases in the middle. The CDR3 consists of 12 residues. The chain's CDR3 is CASRPSTDTQYF. In nucleotides, the CDR3 is TGTGCCAGCAGGCCTAGCACAGATACGCAGTATTTT.

This chain links TRBV25-1 with TRBJ1-1; unclear D gene. The germline CDR1 and CDR2 sequences are MGHDK and SYGVNS. Deletions cut 6 bases from V and 1 base from J, with 9 bases between. There are 13 residues in the CDR3. CDR3 amino acids: CASSVYRNTEAFF. CDR3 DNA sequence: TGTGCCAGCAGCGTGTATAGGAACACTGAAGCTTTCTTT.

The chain is built from TRBV5-1 and TRBJ2-1, with 8 positions matching TRBD2. The CDR3 contains 15 residues. In germline, CDR1 is SGHRS, CDR2 YFSETQ. V shed 1 base and J 2 bases; nucleotides not matched to a gene: 2. This chain's CDR3 is CASSLTSGTYNEQFF. CDR3 nucleotide sequence: TGCGCCAGCAGCTTGACTAGCGGTACCTACAATGAGCAGTTCTTC.

V gene TRBV18 combines with J gene TRBJ1-1; TRBD1 is a possible D gene (6 bases). V was clipped by 2 bases and J by 4 bases, with 14 bases between them. In germline, CDR1 is KGHSH, CDR2 LQKENI. This CDR3 region has 15 residues. CDR3 DNA: TGTGCCAGCTCACCAATGCAGGGGCCGGGCACTGAAGCTTTCTTT. Its translation: CASSPMQGPGTEAFF.

The rearrangement uses TRBV5-1 and TRBJ1-2, with 11 positions matching TRBD1. The CDR3 runs to 14 residues. Trimming at V came to 4 bases and at J to 8 bases, leaving 7 bases not matched to a gene. Germline V gives CDR1 SGHRS, CDR2 YFSETQ. CDR3 bases: TGCGCCAGCAGCGCGGGACAGGGGGACAGGGGCTACACCTTC. Amino acids: CASSAGQGDRGYTF. Full variable domain (rest looked up from reference TRBV5-1 and TRBJ1-2): KAGVTQTPRYLIKTRGQQVTLSCSPISGHRSVSWYQQTPGQGLQFLFEYFSETQRNKGNFPGRFSGRQFSNSRSEMNVSTLELGDSALYLCASSAGQGDRGYTFGSGTRLTVV.

This sequence joins TRBV15 and TRBJ2-7; no firm D call. With 5 bases removed from V and 3 bases from J, the gap between germline ends came to 14 bases. This CDR3 spans 14 amino acids. CDR1 and CDR2 from the germline V gene are LNHNV and YYDKDF (reference sequence). CDR3 bases: TGTGCCACCAGCCCCCGAGGCACAGTCTACGAGCAGTACGTC. Its protein product is CATSPRGTVYEQYV.

The chain carries TRBV24-1 and TRBJ2-2; TRBD2 matches 7 bases. This CDR3 comprises 16 residues. The V gene's germline CDR1 is KGHDR and CDR2 SFDVKD. After removal of 3 bases from V and 0 bases from J, the junction contained 3 bases not matched to a gene. The CDR3 bases are TGTGCCACCAGTGATACGGGGGGTACGAACACCGGGGAGCTGTTTTTT. This encodes CATSDTGGTNTGELFF.

V and J are TRBV6-5 and TRBJ1-6; unclear D gene. CDR1 is MNHEY and CDR2 is SVGAGI in the germline V gene. CDR3 length: 15 residues. V lost 3 bases and J lost 7, with 13 bases in between. CDR3 bases: TGTGCCAGCAGTTATTACCCGAGAATGAATTCACCCCTCCACTTT. Encoded protein: CASSYYPRMNSPLHF.

The chain employs TRBV19 and TRBJ2-2, with 7 bases that match TRBD2. CDR3 length equals 14 residues. The J segment lost 4 bases and the V segment lost 7 bases, leaving 6 bases of the junction unmatched. Germline V gives CDR1 LNHDA, CDR2 SQIVND (reference sequence). The chain's CDR3 is CASMGGDLTGELFF. The CDR3 DNA follows: TGTGCCAGTATGGGGGGGGACCTCACCGGGGAGCTGTTTTTT.

This clone occurred a few times. The chain has TRBV7-9 and TRBJ1-1; no clear D gene. This CDR3 is built from 11 residues. Trimming pared 4 bases from V and 8 bases from J, leaving 8 bases between. Germline loops: CDR1 SEHNR, CDR2 FQNEAQ (reference sequence). CDR3 protein: CASSSREEAFF. In DNA, the CDR3 is TGTGCCAGCAGCTCCCGGGAGGAAGCTTTCTTT.

J is TRBJ2-3 and V is TRBV19; a possible D gene is TRBD1 (5 bases). The CDR3 runs 14 residues. Germline V CDR1 and CDR2: LNHDA, SQIVND (reference sequence). Trimming took 6 bases from V and 5 from J, leaving 15 bases between them. The CDR3 reads CASRRAGPGDTQYF. The CDR3 DNA is TGTGCCAGTAGACGGGCAGGGCCAGGAGATACGCAGTATTTT.

The chain combines TRBV24-1 with TRBJ2-3; D is possibly TRBD1 or TRBD2 (6 bases each). Germline CDR1 is KGHDR and CDR2 is SFDVKD. This CDR3 is 13 amino acids long. Trimming left V 9 bases short and J 2 bases short, with 11 bases between. CDR3 nucleotides: TGTGCCACCGGGGGGCGAAACACAGATACGCAGTATTTT. This translates into CATGGRNTDTQYF.

The rearrangement uses TRBV6-5 and TRBJ1-1; possible D gene TRBD1, 5 bases. The ends were cut back, 8 bases at V and 3 bases at J, with 10 bases in the middle. Germline V gene lookup returns CDR1 MNHEY and CDR2 SVGAGI. CDR3 length equals 12 residues. CDR3 in amino acids: CASRGTYTEAFF. DNA for the CDR3: TGTGCCAGCCGAGGGACCTACACTGAAGCTTTCTTT.

V usage is TRBV10-2 and J usage is TRBJ1-2, with D perhaps matching TRBD1 (5 bases). The CDR3 has 12 amino acids. V was clipped by 7 bases and J by 6 bases, with 12 bases between them. Germline CDR1 WSHSY, CDR2 SAAADI. Here the CDR3 DNA reads TGCGCCAGCACCCTTGGGGGGAATGGCTACACCTTC. It specifies CASTLGGNGYTF.

This clone was detected only once. The V gene is TRBV21-1, the J gene TRBJ2-7. TRBV21-1 is assigned pseudogene status. The CDR3 is made up of 13 amino acids. CDR3 in amino acids: CASSTHLADRQYV. CDR3 coding DNA: TGTGCCAGCAGCACCCATCTGGCGGACCGCCAGTACGTC.

The chain combines TRBV29-1 with TRBJ2-4; no clear D gene. CDR3 length: 12 residues. V was clipped by 5 bases and J by 0 bases, with 5 bases between them. The germline CDR1 and CDR2 sequences are SQVTM and ANQGSEA. The CDR3 DNA follows: TGCAGCGTTCTACTAGCCAAAAACATTCAGTACTTC. Protein sequence: CSVLLAKNIQYF.

The chain is built from TRBV19 and TRBJ1-1; D ambiguous. V lost 5 bases to trimming and J lost 6 bases, with 16 bases between them. The CDR3 loop spans 14 amino acids. The germline CDR1 and CDR2 sequences are LNHDA and SQIVND (reference sequence). CDR3 residues: CASSSWLGRSEAFF. Written as DNA, the CDR3 is TGTGCCAGTAGTTCTTGGTTGGGCCGGTCTGAAGCTTTCTTT.

The rearrangement links TRBV5-1 to TRBJ2-3, with unresolved D. The CDR3 contains 14 residues. Germline CDR1 SGHRS, CDR2 YFSETQ. With 3 bases removed from V and 7 bases from J, the gap between germline ends came to 15 bases. Here the CDR3 DNA reads TGCGCCAGCAGCTCCGGGTCCGCCCCAAATACGCAGTATTTT. Its translation: CASSSGSAPNTQYF.

The chain employs TRBV6-5 and TRBJ2-7; 7 positions agree with TRBD2. The CDR3 covers 13 residues. The V gene end was trimmed by 7 bases and the J gene end by 6 bases; junction bases not matched to a gene: 9. Germline V lookup: CDR1 MNHEY, CDR2 SVGAGI. The CDR3 DNA reads as TGTGCCAGCAACCGGGGAGGGGCCCTCGAGCAGTACGTC. Its protein product is CASNRGGALEQYV.

The chain links TRBV7-8 to TRBJ1-1, with unresolved D. Per the germline V gene, CDR1 is SGHVS and CDR2 is FQNEAQ. The CDR3 is 13 residues long. V gave up 3 bases and J gave up 1 base, with 6 bases separating them. The CDR3 sequence: CASSLRTNTEAFF. The CDR3 nucleotides are TGTGCCAGCAGCTTGCGGACGAACACTGAAGCTTTCTTT.

The V call is TRBV3-1 (or the pseudogene TRBV3-2), the J call TRBJ2-3, with 7 bases aligning to TRBD1. The germline V gene has CDR1 LGHDT and CDR2 YNNKEL (reference sequence). J lost 4 bases, V lost 2 bases, and 3 bases had no gene match. CDR3 size: 14 residues. The CDR3 spells CASSQKGASDTQYF. CDR3 nucleotides: TGTGCCAGCAGCCAAAAGGGGGCCTCAGATACGCAGTATTTT.

The V and J genes are TRBV23-1 and TRBJ2-5; TRBD1 aligns across 12 bases. TRBV23-1 is reported as an ORF; its role is uncertain. The CDR3 runs to 16 residues. V shed 1 base, J shed 5 bases, and the junction held 5 bases outside the gene matches. The CDR3 DNA reads TGCGCCAGCAGTCAATGTTGGGACAGGGGGCTGGAGACCCAGTACTTC. This gives the protein CASSQCWDRGLETQYF.

In its sample, this clone was seen a few times. The chain employs TRBV4-1 and TRBJ2-1; D may be TRBD1 (6 bases). From germline, CDR1 is MGHRA and CDR2 YSYEKL. The CDR3 runs to 19 residues. The V and J ends lost 0 bases and 1 base respectively, with 19 bases between them. The CDR3: CASSQDQTAAGESYNEQFF. The CDR3 DNA sequence: TGCGCCAGCAGCCAAGATCAAACGGCGGCAGGGGAATCCTACAATGAGCAGTTCTTC.

The chain combines TRBV27 with TRBJ2-3; D remains ambiguous. CDR3 size: 12 residues. Trimming shortened V by 6 bases and J by 8 bases, and 12 bases separated the two germline ends. Germline V gene data show CDR1 as MNHEY and CDR2 as SMNVEV (reference sequence). The CDR3, as DNA: TGTGCCAGCAGCCCCCTGCTGGGTACGCAGTATTTT. The encoded protein is CASSPLLGTQYF.

V gene TRBV29-1 combines with J gene TRBJ2-5, with D possibly being TRBD1 (5 bases). CDR3 length equals 13 residues. Trimming cost V 4 bases and J 5 bases, with 14 bases left between them. The germline CDR1 and CDR2 sequences are SQVTM and ANQGSEA. CDR3 bases: TGCAGCGTTGTATTAGGGGTGGGGGAGACCCAGTACTTC. Amino acids: CSVVLGVGETQYF. The whole variable domain, remainder taken from reference TRBV29-1 and TRBJ2-5, is SAVISQKPSRDICQRGTSLTIQCQVDSQVTMMFWYRQQPGQSLTLIATANQGSEATYESGFVIDKFPISRPNLTFSTLTVSNMSPEDSSIYLCSVVLGVGETQYFGPGTRLLVL.

This chain joins TRBV18 and TRBJ2-7; the D gene is possibly TRBD1 (6 bases). Deletions cut 6 bases from V and 0 bases from J, with 18 bases between. The CDR3 has 16 amino acids. Germline values: CDR1 KGHSH, CDR2 LQKENI. CDR3 nucleotide sequence: TGTGCCAGCTCGTTATCGGGACAAGAAAACTCCTACGAGCAGTACGTC. Encoded protein: CASSLSGQENSYEQYV.

The genes are TRBV27 and TRBJ2-5; possibly TRBD2 for D (8 bases). The V end was cut by 0 bases, the J end by 5 bases, with 19 bases between. CDR1 is MNHEY, CDR2 SMNVEV, per germline (reference sequence). The CDR3 covers 17 residues. DNA of the CDR3: TGTGCCAGCAGTTTATCACGGGAGGGGGCGAATTTGGAGACCCAGTACTTC. Its protein product is CASSLSREGANLETQYF.